This paragraph covers one T cell receptor beta chain sequence. Its antigen remains unidentified. This CDR3 is 15 amino acids long. Germline V lookup: CDR1 LNHDA, CDR2 SQIVND (reference sequence). Trimming took 4 bases from V and 3 from J; bases not matched to a gene: 6. These data come from a study of T cell repertoires in cytomegalovirus infection. About the research overall: Recently identified HLA-C-restricted CMV epitopes were used, and well-studied HLA-B-restricted CMV epitopes were used as well. An indication of both CMV infection and matching HLA type came from public TCR beta signatures.

Regarding the study as a whole: In two of eight donors, the top clonotype was HLA-C-restricted CMV-specific. Summed frequency of public TCR beta families distinguished CMV carriers with the relevant HLA.

MiXCR, run by TCRdb on the reads, gives a single entry per CDR3 protein. The table has around 570,000 distinct CDR3 sequences, under 45% seen once. The clonotype originates from a human donor in good health (CMV status not recorded). Some clones in this sample may be carry-over from other donors' samples. The J gene is TRBJ1-2, the V gene TRBV19; TRBD1 agrees at 9 bases. The sample in question was cultured PBMCs, obtained from culture after CMV antigen stimulation. The CDR3 is CASSRGTGFDYGYTF. The CDR3 DNA reads TGTGCCAGTAGTAGGGGGACAGGGTTCGACTATGGCTACACCTTC.